This T cell receptor (beta chain) was sequenced in a study of blood T cell repertoires in COVID-19. Study-level information: COVID-19 samples from acute and convalescent phases originated in the United States, Italy and Spain. PBMCs, B-cell-depleted T cells, or T cells were the source of the cDNA or gDNA that made up the material.

Germline V gives CDR1 MNHNY, CDR2 SVGAGI (reference sequence). V lost 4 bases to trimming and J lost 4 bases; unmatched junction nucleotides: 4. The CDR3 length is 14 residues. How the authors handled the data: Reference gene primer amplification gave estimated nucleated cell counts. Assay: immunoSEQ multiplex PCR; the TCRdb copy retains only in-frame clones and omits some. D and trimming were read from the DNA, whereas the V and J calls and clone size are those reported in that table. The table lists tens of thousands of clones, roughly 92% of them singletons. The chain carries TRBV6-6 and TRBJ1-1; 9 bases are a match to TRBD1. What was sequenced was peripheral blood. The TCR was taken from a woman aged 55-70 years with active COVID-19. CDR3 loop: CASSSDRGVTEAFF. CDR3 in DNA: TGTGCCAGCAGTTCGGACAGGGGTGTCACTGAAGCTTTCTTT.